Listed below are T cell receptor beta chains from one sample, sequenced in a study of neurological immune-mediated disorders. In TCRdb, the 5' RACE reads were re-called with MiXCR into one record per CDR3 protein. The sample includes about 74,000 distinct CDR3 sequences, roughly 5.5% of them seen just once. Sequencing was done on a sample of PBMCs. Receptors were obtained from a young man with multiple sclerosis. CDR3s include the opening cysteine and the closing phenylalanine or tryptophan. A D gene is named only where the DNA matches it firmly. Clone sizes are given selectively: once, few, many, or a class where the clone is expanded.

-	many	TRBV20-1	TRBJ1-1	CSVGGRGNTEAFF	TGCAGTGTGGGGGGGCGGGGGAACACTGAAGCTTTCTTT
TRBD1	many	TRBV6-1	TRBJ1-5	CASSEYGTGGSQPQHF	TGTGCCAGCAGTGAATACGGGACAGGGGGTTCTCAGCCCCAGCATTTT
-	many	TRBV20-1	TRBJ1-2	CSARDPYGYTF	TGCAGTGCTAGAGACCCCTATGGCTACACCTTC
TRBD1	many	TRBV7-2	TRBJ1-1	CASSLNRGQHLAFF	TGTGCCAGCAGCCTAAATAGGGGACAGCATTTGGCTTTCTTT
TRBD2	few	TRBV7-2	TRBJ2-5	CASSPPETSGRRQETQYF	TGTGCCAGCAGCCCACCTGAGACTAGCGGGAGACGGCAAGAGACCCAGTACTTC
-	many	TRBV7-2	TRBJ2-7	CASSLIVYEQYF	TGTGCCAGCAGCTTAATCGTCTACGAGCAGTACTTC
-	many	TRBV19	TRBJ1-1	CASSMSRVFTEAFF	TGTGCCAGTAGTATGAGCCGGGTTTTCACTGAAGCTTTCTTT
TRBD1	-	TRBV20-1	TRBJ1-6	CSARTVGQFNSPLHF	TGCAGTGCTAGAACGGTGGGACAGTTCAATTCACCCCTCCACTTT
-	-	TRBV6-5	TRBJ2-6	CASSYKYGDSGANVLTF	TGTGCCAGCAGTTACAAATACGGGGACTCTGGGGCCAACGTCCTGACTTTC
TRBD2	many	TRBV20-1	TRBJ2-2	CSAREGLGELFF	TGCAGTGCTAGAGAGGGACTAGGAGAGCTGTTTTTT
-	many	TRBV5-1	TRBJ2-3	CASSLGTDIFTDTQYF	TGCGCCAGCAGCTTGGGTACGGATATTTTCACAGATACGCAGTATTTT
-	many	TRBV20-1	TRBJ1-5	CSARRGNSNQPQNF	TGCAGTGCTAGAAGAGGGAATAGCAATCAGCCCCAGAATTTT
TRBD2	-	TRBV7-2	TRBJ2-5	CASSSGLAQETQYF	TGTGCCAGCAGCTCGGGACTAGCCCAAGAGACCCAGTACTTC
-	many	TRBV9	TRBJ1-6	CASSLDGLNSPLHF	TGTGCCAGCAGCCTCGACGGTTTAAATTCACCCCTCCACTTT
-	many	TRBV20-1	TRBJ1-2	CSRTANYGYTF	TGCAGCCGGACAGCTAACTATGGCTACACCTTC
-	many	TRBV7-8	TRBJ1-2	CASSPRSEANYGYTF	TGTGCCAGCAGCCCAAGATCAGAAGCTAACTATGGCTACACCTTC
-	many	TRBV20-1	TRBJ2-7	CSATPDTDEQYF	TGCAGTGCCACGCCTGACACTGACGAGCAGTACTTC
-	many	TRBV10-3	TRBJ1-6	CAISGGREGSPLNF	TGTGCCATCAGTGGTGGCAGGGAAGGGTCACCCCTCAACTTT
TRBD2	many	TRBV5-1	TRBJ2-7	CASSSGTIAHEQYF	TGCGCCAGCAGCTCCGGGACTATTGCCCACGAGCAGTACTTC
-	few	TRBV6-1	TRBJ2-3	CASSGHRGGSTDTQYF	TGTGCCAGCAGTGGTCACAGGGGGGGAAGCACAGATACGCAGTATTTT
-	many	TRBV5-5	TRBJ2-1	CASRAGNEQFF	TGTGCCAGCAGGGCAGGGAATGAGCAGTTCTTC
-	-	TRBV18	TRBJ2-1	CASSRGPSSYNEQFF	TGTGCCAGCTCACGGGGTCCTAGCTCCTACAATGAGCAGTTCTTC
TRBD1	many	TRBV10-3	TRBJ2-4	CAISNQGVIQYF	TGTGCCATCAGTAATCAGGGGGTCATTCAGTACTTC
-	many	TRBV20-1	TRBJ1-5	CSARSVGNQPQHF	TGCAGTGCTAGGTCGGTGGGCAATCAGCCCCAGCATTTT
-	many	TRBV6-6	TRBJ2-5	CASSFQTAIPLMRARQETQYF	TGTGCCAGCAGTTTCCAGACAGCGATCCCCCTAATGCGTGCGAGACAAGAGACCCAGTACTTC
-	many	TRBV5-6	TRBJ1-5	CASSLKAQGTFAQPQHF	TGTGCCAGCAGCTTGAAGGCCCAGGGAACTTTCGCCCAGCCCCAGCATTTT
-	many	TRBV2	TRBJ2-6	CASSTDAGANVLTF	TGTGCCAGCAGCACGGATGCTGGGGCCAACGTCCTGACTTTC
-	many	TRBV20-1	TRBJ1-1	CSARRGGSYTEAFF	TGCAGTGCCCGACGGGGGGGGTCTTACACTGAAGCTTTCTTT
-	many	TRBV20-1	TRBJ2-7	CSARGYYEQYF	TGCAGTGCTAGGGGTTACTACGAGCAGTACTTC
-	-	TRBV10-2	TRBJ2-7	CASRPTGLSYEQYF	TGCGCCAGCAGACCGACTGGCCTCTCCTACGAGCAGTACTTC
-	many	TRBV10-2	TRBJ2-7	CASSESRVTSEQYF	TGCGCCAGCAGTGAGTCGAGAGTTACGTCCGAGCAGTACTTC
-	many	TRBV6-5	TRBJ2-1	CASSFSEGGEQFF	TGTGCCAGCAGTTTTTCGGAAGGTGGTGAGCAGTTCTTC
-	many	TRBV7-8	TRBJ1-1	CASSLLGLSNTEAFF	TGTGCCAGCAGCTTACTTGGACTTTCGAACACTGAAGCTTTCTTT
-	many	TRBV9	TRBJ2-1	CASSDGGPYEQFF	TGTGCCAGCAGCGACGGAGGGCCGTATGAGCAGTTCTTC
-	once	TRBV5-1	TRBJ2-1	CASSLGRANEQFF	TGCGCCAGCAGCTTGGGCAGGGCAAATGAGCAGTTCTTC
TRBD2	many	TRBV10-3	TRBJ2-7	CAISDSGTSGTYEQYF	TGTGCCATCAGTGATTCCGGGACTAGCGGCACCTACGAGCAGTACTTC
-	many	TRBV20-1	TRBJ1-4	CSARVATNEKLFF	TGCAGTGCTAGAGTTGCAACTAATGAAAAACTGTTTTTT
-	-	TRBV12-3/TRBV12-4	TRBJ1-6	CASSIYRNSPLHF	TGTGCCAGCAGTATCTACAGGAATTCACCCCTCCACTTT
TRBD1	many	TRBV6-2/TRBV6-3	TRBJ1-1	CASSYLRTGHRDTEAFF	TGTGCCAGCAGTTACCTTAGGACAGGGCATCGGGACACTGAAGCTTTCTTT
-	many	TRBV20-1	TRBJ2-7	CSARDILGTPSEQYF	TGCAGTGCTAGAGATATTCTAGGGACTCCCTCCGAGCAGTACTTC
-	many	TRBV18	TRBJ1-1	CASSPGQTNTEAFF	TGTGCCAGCTCACCTGGACAGACGAACACTGAAGCTTTCTTT
-	many	TRBV20-1	TRBJ1-1	CSARPGYTEAFF	TGCAGTGCAAGGCCGGGCTACACTGAAGCTTTCTTT
-	-	TRBV12-3/TRBV12-4	TRBJ2-7	CASSFSEWKEQYF	TGTGCCAGCAGTTTTTCTGAATGGAAAGAGCAGTACTTC
-	-	TRBV18	TRBJ1-5	CASSPLDQGSNQPQHF	TGTGCCAGCTCACCTTTGGACCAGGGCAGCAATCAGCCCCAGCATTTT
-	many	TRBV5-1	TRBJ1-2	CASSSGGNYGYTF	TGCGCCAGCAGCTCGGGGGGAAACTATGGCTACACCTTC
-	many	TRBV5-1	TRBJ1-1	CASSLVPGSTEAFF	TGCGCCAGCAGCTTGGTGCCGGGATCCACTGAAGCTTTCTTT